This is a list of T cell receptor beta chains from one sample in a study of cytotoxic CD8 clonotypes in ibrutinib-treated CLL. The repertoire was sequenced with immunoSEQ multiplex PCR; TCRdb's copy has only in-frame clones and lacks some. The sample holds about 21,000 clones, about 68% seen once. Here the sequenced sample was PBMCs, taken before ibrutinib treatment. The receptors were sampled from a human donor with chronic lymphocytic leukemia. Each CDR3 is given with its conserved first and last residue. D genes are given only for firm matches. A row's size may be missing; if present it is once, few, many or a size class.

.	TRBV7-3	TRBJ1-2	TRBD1	TGTGCCAGCAGCTTAGGACAGGGCATTGGCTACACCTTC	CASSLGQGIGYTF
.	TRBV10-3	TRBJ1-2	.	TGTGCCATCAGTGGGAACAGGGTGAAGGGCTACACCTTC	CAISGNRVKGYTF
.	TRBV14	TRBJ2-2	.	TGTGCCAGCAGCCAGCGTCAGGGGGGCGCCGGGGAGCTGTTTTTT	CASSQRQGGAGELFF
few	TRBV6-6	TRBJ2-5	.	TGTGCCAGCAGTTACCAGGCCCCGGACGAGACCCAGTACTTC	CASSYQAPDETQYF
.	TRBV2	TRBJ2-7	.	TGTGCCAGCAAAGATACGAACTCCTACGAGCAGTACTTC	CASKDTNSYEQYF
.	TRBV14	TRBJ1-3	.	TGTGCCAGCAGCCAAGATCTGGCAGGGATCTCTGGAAACACCATATATTTT	CASSQDLAGISGNTIYF
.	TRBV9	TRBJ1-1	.	TGTGCCAGCAGCGCAGGGACCGGGGTCGGGAACACTGAAGCTTTCTTT	CASSAGTGVGNTEAFF
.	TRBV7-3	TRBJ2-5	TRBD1	TGTGCCAGCAGCTTATCGGGGACAGAGCAAGAGACCCAGTACTTC	CASSLSGTEQETQYF
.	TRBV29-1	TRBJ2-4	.	TGCAGCGTTAAAGGCCTAGCCAAAAACATTCAGTACTTC	CSVKGLAKNIQYF
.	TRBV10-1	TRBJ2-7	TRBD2	TGCGCCAGCAGAACTCTGCCGGGACTAGCGGGAGGGCCGAAGGCCGAGCAGTACTTC	CASRTLPGLAGGPKAEQYF
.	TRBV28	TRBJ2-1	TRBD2	TGTGCCAGCAGTTTAAGAACTAGCGCTAATGAGCAGTTCTTC	CASSLRTSANEQFF
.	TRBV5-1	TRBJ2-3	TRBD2	TGCGCCAGCAGCTTAGGACTAGTAAGCACAGATACGCAGTATTTT	CASSLGLVSTDTQYF
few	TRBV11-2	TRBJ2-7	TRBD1	TGTGCCAGCAGCACTCACAGGGGGCGCGCGTACGAGCAGTACTTC	CASSTHRGRAYEQYF
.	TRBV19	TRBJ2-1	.	TGTGCCAGTAGTATAACTAGTTGGGGCTACAATGAGCAGTTCTTC	CASSITSWGYNEQFF